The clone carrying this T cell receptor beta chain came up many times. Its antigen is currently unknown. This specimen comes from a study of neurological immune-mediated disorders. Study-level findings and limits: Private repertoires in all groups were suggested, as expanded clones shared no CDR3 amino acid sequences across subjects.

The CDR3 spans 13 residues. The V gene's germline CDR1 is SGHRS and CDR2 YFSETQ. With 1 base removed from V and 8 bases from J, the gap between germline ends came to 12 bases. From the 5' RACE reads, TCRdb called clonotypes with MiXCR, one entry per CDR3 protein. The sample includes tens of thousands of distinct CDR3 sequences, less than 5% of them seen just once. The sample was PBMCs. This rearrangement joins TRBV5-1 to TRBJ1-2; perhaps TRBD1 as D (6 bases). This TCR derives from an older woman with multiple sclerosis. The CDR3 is CASSLTGLDGYTF. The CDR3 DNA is TGCGCCAGCAGCTTGACAGGGCTCGACGGCTACACCTTC.